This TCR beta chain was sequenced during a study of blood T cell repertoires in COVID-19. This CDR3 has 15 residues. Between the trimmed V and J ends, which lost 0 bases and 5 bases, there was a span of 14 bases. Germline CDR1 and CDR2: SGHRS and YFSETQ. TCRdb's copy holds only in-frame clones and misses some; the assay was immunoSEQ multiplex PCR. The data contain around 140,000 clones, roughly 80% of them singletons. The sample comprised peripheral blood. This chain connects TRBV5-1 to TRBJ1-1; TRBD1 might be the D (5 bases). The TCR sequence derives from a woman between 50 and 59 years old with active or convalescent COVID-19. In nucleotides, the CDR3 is TGCGCCAGCAGCTTGGCCCTACAGGCGGGGACTGAAGCTTTCTTT. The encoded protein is CASSLALQAGTEAFF.